These T cell receptor beta chains were read from a single sample in a study of blood T cell repertoires in COVID-19. Profiled with immunoSEQ multiplex PCR; TCRdb holds only in-frame clones, not every one. The sample yields 100,000 to 150,000 clones, over 75% seen once. Input material: peripheral blood. The source is a woman of 80 years or more with acute or convalescent COVID-19. Each CDR3 is given with its conserved first and last residue. Fields, in order: V gene, D gene, clone size, J gene, CDR3 DNA, CDR3 protein. The D gene is left open where the match is weak. Size is omitted from some rows. Given values are once, few, many or a class for expanded clones.

v_gene: TRBV7-6
d_gene: TRBD1
abundance: .
j_gene: TRBJ2-7
CDR3nt: TGTGCCAGCAGTCTCGGACAGGGCAGATCCTACGAGCAGTACTTC
CDR3aa: CASSLGQGRSYEQYF

v_gene: TRBV6-5
d_gene: .
abundance: .
j_gene: TRBJ1-5
CDR3nt: TGTGCCAGCAGTTCGTCTCGGAGCAATCAGCCCCAGCATTTT
CDR3aa: CASSSSRSNQPQHF

v_gene: TRBV28
d_gene: TRBD1
abundance: .
j_gene: TRBJ1-2
CDR3nt: TGTGCCAGCAGTCCAAGAAGGGCAGGGGGTGGACTGGATGGCTACACCTTC
CDR3aa: CASSPRRAGGGLDGYTF

v_gene: TRBV5-1
d_gene: TRBD2
abundance: .
j_gene: TRBJ2-1
CDR3nt: TGCGCCAGCAGCTTAGGGCTAGCGGGAAACAGGTACAATGAGCAGTTCTTC
CDR3aa: CASSLGLAGNRYNEQFF

v_gene: TRBV11-3
d_gene: TRBD2
abundance: once
j_gene: TRBJ2-5
CDR3nt: TGTGCCAGCAGCACTCCCCCTAGCGGGAGAGTAGGGGAGACCCAGTACTTC
CDR3aa: CASSTPPSGRVGETQYF

v_gene: TRBV6-5
d_gene: TRBD1
abundance: .
j_gene: TRBJ1-2
CDR3nt: TGTGCCAGCAGTTACTCGGACAGGGGGTTTGGTGGCTACACCTTC
CDR3aa: CASSYSDRGFGGYTF

v_gene: TRBV5-5
d_gene: .
abundance: .
j_gene: TRBJ2-6
CDR3nt: TGTGCCAGCCTCTCTGGGGCCAACGTCCTGACTTTC
CDR3aa: CASLSGANVLTF

v_gene: TRBV27
d_gene: .
abundance: .
j_gene: TRBJ1-4
CDR3nt: TGTGCCAGCAGACCACAGGGTGTAGGGGCAACTAATGAAAAACTGTTTTTT
CDR3aa: CASRPQGVGATNEKLFF

v_gene: TRBV6-1
d_gene: TRBD1
abundance: .
j_gene: TRBJ1-3
CDR3nt: TGTGCCAGCAGTGATGGGACAGGGGGCGACTCTGGAAACACCATATATTTT
CDR3aa: CASSDGTGGDSGNTIYF

v_gene: TRBV6-5
d_gene: .
abundance: .
j_gene: TRBJ2-2
CDR3nt: TGTGCCAGCAACAGAAGGGGCGGGGAGCTGTTTTTT
CDR3aa: CASNRRGGELFF

v_gene: TRBV3-1/TRBV3-2
d_gene: .
abundance: .
j_gene: TRBJ2-1
CDR3nt: TGTGCCAGCAGCCAGTCGCAGAGGGAGCAGTTCTTC
CDR3aa: CASSQSQREQFF

v_gene: TRBV15
d_gene: TRBD1
abundance: .
j_gene: TRBJ2-1
CDR3nt: TGTGCCACCAGCAGAGGGGGACAGGGGGCTCCTAATCTGTTCTTC
CDR3aa: CATSRGGQGAPNLFF

v_gene: TRBV4-1
d_gene: .
abundance: .
j_gene: TRBJ1-6
CDR3nt: TGCGCCAGCACCGCCAGGGAATATAATTCACCCCTCCACTTT
CDR3aa: CASTAREYNSPLHF

v_gene: TRBV2
d_gene: .
abundance: .
j_gene: TRBJ1-1
CDR3nt: TGTGCCAGCAGGGAGAGAGGTCCGCACACTGAAGCTTTCTTT
CDR3aa: CASRERGPHTEAFF

v_gene: TRBV9
d_gene: .
abundance: .
j_gene: TRBJ2-4
CDR3nt: TGTGCCAGCAGCGTAGAGGCAGGGATGGACATTCAGTACTTC
CDR3aa: CASSVEAGMDIQYF

v_gene: TRBV7-9
d_gene: TRBD1
abundance: .
j_gene: TRBJ1-3
CDR3nt: TGTGCCAGCAGCTTGGACAGGGGAACCATATATTTT
CDR3aa: CASSLDRGTIYF

v_gene: TRBV19
d_gene: .
abundance: .
j_gene: TRBJ1-1
CDR3nt: TGTGCCAGTAGCAAGGGAGCGAACACTGAAGCTTTCTTT
CDR3aa: CASSKGANTEAFF

v_gene: TRBV24-1
d_gene: TRBD2
abundance: .
j_gene: TRBJ2-2
CDR3nt: TGTGCCACCAGTGACTCCGGGAGGACCGGGGAGCTGTTTTTT
CDR3aa: CATSDSGRTGELFF

v_gene: TRBV12-3/TRBV12-4
d_gene: .
abundance: .
j_gene: TRBJ1-4
CDR3nt: TGTGCCAGCAGTTTAGCCCGAAAACTGTTTTTT
CDR3aa: CASSLARKLFF

v_gene: TRBV2
d_gene: TRBD2
abundance: .
j_gene: TRBJ2-1
CDR3nt: TGTGCCAGCAGTGAGAGCGGGGGGGCATACAATGAGCAGTTCTTC
CDR3aa: CASSESGGAYNEQFF

v_gene: TRBV9
d_gene: .
abundance: .
j_gene: TRBJ2-3
CDR3nt: TGTGCCAGCAGCGCTGTAGCCACAGATACGCAGTATTTT
CDR3aa: CASSAVATDTQYF

v_gene: TRBV9
d_gene: TRBD1
abundance: .
j_gene: TRBJ1-1
CDR3nt: TGTGCCAGCAGCCTTCAGGGGGGCACTGAAGCTTTCTTT
CDR3aa: CASSLQGGTEAFF

v_gene: TRBV5-1
d_gene: TRBD1
abundance: .
j_gene: TRBJ2-3
CDR3nt: TGCGCCAGCAGCCGAATTATGACAGGGCCCCCAGATACGCAGTATTTT
CDR3aa: CASSRIMTGPPDTQYF

v_gene: TRBV20-1
d_gene: .
abundance: .
j_gene: TRBJ2-5
CDR3nt: TGCAGTGCTAGTAACATCCAGGGGATGGGGGAGACCCAGTACTTC
CDR3aa: CSASNIQGMGETQYF

v_gene: TRBV6-1
d_gene: .
abundance: .
j_gene: TRBJ2-5
CDR3nt: TGTGCCAGCAGTGAAACCCTAGCTCCATGGGAGACCCAGTACTTC
CDR3aa: CASSETLAPWETQYF

v_gene: TRBV29-1
d_gene: .
abundance: .
j_gene: TRBJ1-5
CDR3nt: TGCAGCGTCCAACAGGGAATGGGCAATCAGCCCCAGCATTTT
CDR3aa: CSVQQGMGNQPQHF

v_gene: TRBV6-2/TRBV6-3
d_gene: .
abundance: .
j_gene: TRBJ2-2
CDR3nt: TGTGCCAGCAGCCGTATTCCGAACACCGGGGAGCTGTTTTTT
CDR3aa: CASSRIPNTGELFF

v_gene: TRBV7-9
d_gene: .
abundance: .
j_gene: TRBJ1-5
CDR3nt: TGTGCCAGCAGCTTAGGAGCAGGGGGCAATCAGCCCCAGCATTTT
CDR3aa: CASSLGAGGNQPQHF

v_gene: TRBV25-1
d_gene: .
abundance: .
j_gene: TRBJ2-7
CDR3nt: TGTGCCACCGCGAGTCTGGTCTCCTACGAGCAGTACTTC
CDR3aa: CATASLVSYEQYF

v_gene: TRBV6-2/TRBV6-3
d_gene: TRBD1
abundance: .
j_gene: TRBJ1-2
CDR3nt: TGTGCCAGCAGCGCTTCCCGGGACAGGAGACGATATGGCTACACCTTC
CDR3aa: CASSASRDRRRYGYTF

v_gene: TRBV9
d_gene: .
abundance: .
j_gene: TRBJ2-1
CDR3nt: TGTGCCAGCAGCGCCTTACTAGAGAACAGTGAGCAGTTCTTC
CDR3aa: CASSALLENSEQFF

v_gene: TRBV5-1
d_gene: .
abundance: .
j_gene: TRBJ2-2
CDR3nt: TGCGCCAGCAGTGAACAGGCGCGTGGCGGGGAGCTGTTTTTT
CDR3aa: CASSEQARGGELFF

v_gene: TRBV7-3
d_gene: TRBD2
abundance: .
j_gene: TRBJ2-1
CDR3nt: TGTGCCAGCGCGCCGGGGGGAGGGGCGCAGAGTGAGCAGTTCTTC
CDR3aa: CASAPGGGAQSEQFF

v_gene: TRBV6-1
d_gene: .
abundance: .
j_gene: TRBJ1-2
CDR3nt: TGTGCCAGCAGTGATTCTGGACAGAGCTATGGCTACACCTTC
CDR3aa: CASSDSGQSYGYTF

v_gene: TRBV19
d_gene: .
abundance: .
j_gene: TRBJ2-2
CDR3nt: TGTGCCAGTAAATGGGCCTCGAACACCGGGGAGCTGTTTTTT
CDR3aa: CASKWASNTGELFF

v_gene: TRBV28
d_gene: TRBD2
abundance: .
j_gene: TRBJ2-2
CDR3nt: TGTGCCAGCAGTTCTGGGGGGGCGAACACCGGGGAGCTGTTTTTT
CDR3aa: CASSSGGANTGELFF

v_gene: TRBV6-5
d_gene: TRBD1
abundance: .
j_gene: TRBJ1-2
CDR3nt: TGTGCCAGCAGTTACGCCGACAGAGGACAGGGCGGCTACACCTTC
CDR3aa: CASSYADRGQGGYTF

v_gene: TRBV5-6
d_gene: TRBD1
abundance: .
j_gene: TRBJ2-7
CDR3nt: TGTGCCAGCAGCTCCGGGACAGGTGCCTACGAGCAGTACTTC
CDR3aa: CASSSGTGAYEQYF

v_gene: TRBV7-2
d_gene: .
abundance: .
j_gene: TRBJ2-1
CDR3nt: TGTGCCAGCAGCTCCCCGCAGCGATGGAATGAGCAGTTCTTC
CDR3aa: CASSSPQRWNEQFF

v_gene: TRBV5-1
d_gene: TRBD1
abundance: .
j_gene: TRBJ1-6
CDR3nt: TGCGCCAGCAATAGAGGGGGCGCGGATAATTCACCCCTCCACTTT
CDR3aa: CASNRGGADNSPLHF

v_gene: TRBV4-2
d_gene: TRBD1
abundance: .
j_gene: TRBJ1-5
CDR3nt: TGTGCCAGCAGCCAAGTACAGGGGGCCAATCAGCCCCAGCATTTT
CDR3aa: CASSQVQGANQPQHF

v_gene: TRBV7-9
d_gene: .
abundance: .
j_gene: TRBJ2-7
CDR3nt: TGTGCCAGCAGCTTAGCCGGTGGCGGCTCCTACGAGCAGTACTTC
CDR3aa: CASSLAGGGSYEQYF

v_gene: TRBV29-1
d_gene: .
abundance: .
j_gene: TRBJ2-1
CDR3nt: TGCAGCGTTGCTGTTTCCTACTACAATGAGCAGTTCTTC
CDR3aa: CSVAVSYYNEQFF

v_gene: TRBV3-1/TRBV3-2
d_gene: .
abundance: .
j_gene: TRBJ1-2
CDR3nt: TGTGCCAGCAGCCAAAGCGGGGGGCCTTCCTATGGCTACACCTTC
CDR3aa: CASSQSGGPSYGYTF

v_gene: TRBV5-1
d_gene: TRBD2
abundance: once
j_gene: TRBJ2-1
CDR3nt: TGCGCCAGCAGCCCAGGACTAGCGGGAACTGAGCAGTTCTTC
CDR3aa: CASSPGLAGTEQFF

v_gene: TRBV25-1
d_gene: .
abundance: .
j_gene: TRBJ1-2
CDR3nt: TGTGCCAGCAGTGAATTGGGGGCAGTTGGGTATGGCTACACCTTC
CDR3aa: CASSELGAVGYGYTF

v_gene: TRBV19
d_gene: .
abundance: .
j_gene: TRBJ1-2
CDR3nt: TGTGCCAGTACCGACCAGGGGAGGGGCGATGGCTACACCTTC
CDR3aa: CASTDQGRGDGYTF

v_gene: TRBV18
d_gene: .
abundance: .
j_gene: TRBJ2-1
CDR3nt: TGTGCCAGCTCACCCGGACAGAAATTGGGCAATGAGCAGTTCTTC
CDR3aa: CASSPGQKLGNEQFF

v_gene: TRBV11-1
d_gene: .
abundance: .
j_gene: TRBJ2-5
CDR3nt: TGTGCCAGCAGCCTCGCGCCCTATCAAGAGACCCAGTACTTC
CDR3aa: CASSLAPYQETQYF

v_gene: TRBV7-9
d_gene: .
abundance: .
j_gene: TRBJ2-7
CDR3nt: TGTGCCAGCAGCTTAGGCAGATACGAGCAGTACTTC
CDR3aa: CASSLGRYEQYF

v_gene: TRBV7-9
d_gene: TRBD1
abundance: .
j_gene: TRBJ2-7
CDR3nt: TGTGCCAGCAGCTTAGTCCGAGGGGGCGGCTACGAGCAGTACTTC
CDR3aa: CASSLVRGGGYEQYF

v_gene: TRBV6-5
d_gene: TRBD1
abundance: .
j_gene: TRBJ1-2
CDR3nt: TGTGCCAGCAGTATACCGGGACAGGGGGCGCTTGGCTACACCTTC
CDR3aa: CASSIPGQGALGYTF